These 20 T cell receptor beta chains originate from one sample sequenced in a study of T cell repertoires in cytomegalovirus infection. TCRdb processed the reads anew with MiXCR; each CDR3 protein has one entry. The repertoire consists of roughly 230,000 distinct CDR3 sequences, with 17% occurring once and the leading ten covering roughly half. The sequenced sample was CD8+ T cells from PBMCs. The receptors originated from a human donor in good health (CMV status not recorded). Some clones in this sample may be carry-over from other donors' samples.

This chain's CDR3 is CSASPATETQYF. The DNA of the CDR3 is TGCAGTGCTAGTCCTGCGACGGAGACCCAGTACTTC. The chain carries TRBV20-1 and TRBJ2-5; D is unresolved. CDR3 size: 12 residues. Germline loops: CDR1 DFQATT, CDR2 SNEGSKA (reference sequence). Trimming cost V 3 bases and J 5 bases, with 10 bases left between them.

At least ten counts were recorded for this clonotype. The chain is built from TRBV7-9 and TRBJ2-1; D is possibly TRBD1 (5 bases). The CDR3 has 15 amino acids. V was clipped by 1 base and J by 5 bases, with 12 bases between them. CDR1 is SEHNR, CDR2 FQNEAQ, per germline (reference sequence). This CDR3 is CASSLVLEGDNEQFF. The CDR3 DNA is TGTGCCAGCAGCTTAGTCCTAGAAGGGGACAATGAGCAGTTCTTC.

The chain recombines TRBV19 with TRBJ1-2; 12 bases map to TRBD1. V lost 6 bases and J lost 5; bases outside the gene matches: 13. Germline V lookup: CDR1 LNHDA, CDR2 SQIVND (reference sequence). This CDR3 contains 17 residues. CDR3 in amino acids: CASSVNTPGQGAYGYTF. In DNA form, the CDR3 reads TGTGCCAGTAGCGTCAACACTCCGGGACAGGGGGCGTATGGCTACACCTTC.

The chain employs TRBV4-3 and TRBJ2-1; D call uncertain. This CDR3 has 15 amino acids. Germline V gene lookup returns CDR1 LGHNA and CDR2 YSLEER. V lost 0 bases to trimming and J lost 0 bases, with 6 bases between them. CDR3 region: CASSQDKGSYNEQFF. Written as DNA, the CDR3 is TGCGCCAGCAGCCAAGATAAGGGCTCCTACAATGAGCAGTTCTTC.

The sample holds a few counts of this clonotype. The chain links TRBV15 to TRBJ2-7, with TRBD1 matching over 8 bases. Per germline, CDR1 LNHNV and CDR2 YYDKDF (reference sequence). Trimming cost V 0 bases and J 0 bases; bases outside gene matches: 1. This CDR3 contains 15 residues. The CDR3 DNA reads as TGTGCCACCAGCAGAGACAGGGGGCCCTCCTACGAGCAGTACTTC. This sequence encodes CATSRDRGPSYEQYF.

This clonotype has ten or more counts. This sequence joins TRBV7-2 and TRBJ2-7; tentatively, D is TRBD1 or TRBD2 (5 bases each). Germline V lookup: CDR1 SGHTA, CDR2 FQGNSA. The CDR3 has 15 residues. V was trimmed by 1 base and J by 4 bases, leaving 14 bases between them. The CDR3 is CASSLGWDARYEQYF. The CDR3 coding sequence is TGTGCCAGCAGCTTAGGATGGGACGCCCGATACGAGCAGTACTTC.

This clonotype has just a few counts. The chain links TRBV10-3 to TRBJ1-3, with 7 bases lining up with TRBD1. The CDR3 consists of 15 residues. Germline CDR1 and CDR2: ENHRY and SYGVKD. Trimming at V came to 3 bases and at J to 0 bases, leaving 2 bases not matched to a gene. CDR3 coding DNA: TGTGCCATCAGTGAAACAGGGGACTCTGGAAACACCATATATTTT. Protein sequence: CAISETGDSGNTIYF.

The chain combines TRBV9 with TRBJ1-1, with D perhaps matching TRBD1 (6 bases). V was cut by 0 bases and J by 3 bases, with 15 bases left in between. In germline, CDR1 is SGDLS, CDR2 YYNGEE. The CDR3 contains 16 residues. The CDR3 loop is CASSVGGGRRDTEAFF. The CDR3 DNA is TGTGCCAGCAGCGTAGGCGGGGGGCGGAGGGACACTGAAGCTTTCTTT.

This clonotype was recorded many times. J is TRBJ2-1 and V is TRBV6-5; 8 bases agree with TRBD1. Germline trimming cut 2 bases from V and 3 bases from J; bases unmatched to any gene: 0. Germline V gene sequence: CDR1 MNHEY, CDR2 SVGAGI. There are 14 residues in the CDR3. The CDR3 region has the DNA TGTGCCAGCAGTTACGGACAGGGCTACAATGAGCAGTTCTTC. Amino acid sequence: CASSYGQGYNEQFF.

This clonotype was counted ten times or more. V and J are TRBV7-9 and TRBJ2-7; no reliable D call. V was shortened by 5 bases and J by 1 base, with 12 bases between the two germline ends. Looked up from germline, CDR1 is SEHNR and CDR2 is FQNEAQ (reference sequence). This CDR3 region has 14 residues. CDR3 bases: TGTGCCAGCAGCCAAATGGGCAAGTCCTACGAGCAGTACTTC. It yields the protein CASSQMGKSYEQYF.

This clonotype came up a few times. The V call is TRBV28, the J call TRBJ2-5; a weak D match, TRBD2 (6 bases). Germline values: CDR1 MDHEN, CDR2 SYDVKM. CDR3 size: 13 residues. With 3 bases removed from V and 5 bases from J, the gap between germline ends came to 10 bases. The CDR3 DNA sequence: TGTGCCAGCAGTTTGATTGGGGGGGAGACCCAGTACTTC. It codes for CASSLIGGETQYF.

The chain employs TRBV5-6 and TRBJ2-1, with D maybe TRBD2 (7 bases). CDR1 and CDR2 (germline): SGHDT, YYEEEE. The CDR3 loop spans 13 amino acids. Trimming cost V 1 base and J 13 bases, with 15 bases left between them. The CDR3 spells CASSLTGGREQFF. The CDR3 coding sequence is TGTGCCAGCAGCTTGACGGGGGGCCGAGAACAGTTCTTC.

As for this clonotype: This may stem from a read error, because a much larger clone lies one nucleotide away. V and J are TRBV5-5 and TRBJ2-1; D remains unclear. The CDR3 is 14 amino acids. Germline CDR1 reads SGHKS; CDR2 reads YYEKEE (reference sequence). The CDR3 loop reads CACSLLRAYNEQFF. CDR3 nucleotides: TGTGCCTGCAGCTTGTTGCGTGCCTACAATGAGCAGTTCTTC.

There are many counts of this clonotype. The rearrangement links TRBV6-2 or TRBV6-3 to TRBJ2-1, with 8 bases aligning to TRBD1. This CDR3 comprises 16 residues. With V trimmed by 2 bases and J by 3 bases, 6 bases remained unmatched. Germline loops: CDR1 MNHEY, CDR2 SVGEGT. The CDR3 protein is CASSYPQGAFYNEQFF. CDR3 DNA: TGTGCCAGCAGTTACCCCCAGGGGGCGTTCTACAATGAGCAGTTCTTC.

This clonotype has a count of ten or more. J is TRBJ2-7 and V is TRBV14, with D unclear. Trimming left V 0 bases short and J 3 bases short, with 12 bases between. CDR1 and CDR2 from the germline V gene are SGHDN and FVKESK. The CDR3 has 15 amino acids. The CDR3 sequence is CASSQDLVAVYEQYF. CDR3 nucleotides: TGTGCCAGCAGCCAAGATCTCGTGGCAGTCTACGAGCAGTACTTC. Looking up the rest from reference TRBV14 and TRBJ2-7 gives the full variable domain: EAGVTQFPSHSVIEKGQTVTLRCDPISGHDNLYWYRRVMGKEIKFLLHFVKESKQDESGMPNNRFLAERTGGTYSTLKVQPAELEDSGVYFCASSQDLVAVYEQYFGPGTRLTVT.

The rearrangement links TRBV28 to TRBJ1-2; D unclear. The germline CDR1 and CDR2 sequences are MDHEN and SYDVKM. The CDR3 extends over 13 amino acids. Trimming stripped 8 bases from V and 0 bases from J, with 10 bases between. CDR3 sequence reads: CASGPGANYGYTF. In DNA form, the CDR3 reads TGTGCCAGCGGCCCGGGAGCTAACTATGGCTACACCTTC.

Details on this clonotype: One junction end does not reproduce the germline sequence, and a read error may be involved. The chain employs TRBV7-8 and TRBJ1-1, with D hard to call. This CDR3 comprises 14 residues. CDR1 is SGHVS and CDR2 is FQNEAQ in the germline V gene. CDR3 in amino acids: CASSSGQPNTEDYF. Written as DNA, the CDR3 is TGTGCCAGCAGCTCGGGCCAGCCGAACACTGAGGATTACTTT.

This clonotype was recorded at least ten times. This chain links TRBV7-2 with TRBJ2-5; TRBD2 matches at 13 bases. This CDR3 is 19 amino acids long. Germline V CDR1 and CDR2: SGHTA, FQGNSA. The J segment lost 4 bases and the V segment lost 5 bases, leaving 16 bases of the junction unmatched. The DNA for the CDR3 is TGTGCCAGCAGCGCGGGACTAGCGGGGATTTCCCCCCAAGGAGAGACCCAGTACTTC. Translated: CASSAGLAGISPQGETQYF.

The table lists this clonotype with a few counts. V is TRBV2 and J is TRBJ2-4; tentatively, D is TRBD1 (5 bases). Trimming removed 7 bases from V and 1 base from J, with 14 bases in between. This CDR3 has 15 residues. Germline CDR1 SNHLY, CDR2 FYNNEI. The CDR3 DNA follows: TGTGCCAGCACTCGGAGACAGCCTGCCAAAAACATTCAGTACTTC. Residues: CASTRRQPAKNIQYF.

This clonotype was seen only a few times. The rearrangement joins TRBV7-9 to TRBJ2-4, with D perhaps TRBD1 (6 bases). V was pared by 5 bases and J by 5 bases, with 16 bases between. This CDR3 is built from 15 residues. Germline V gene data show CDR1 as SEHNR and CDR2 as FQNEAQ (reference sequence). CDR3 sequence: CASSTASGHQNIQYF. CDR3 sequence (DNA): TGTGCCAGCAGCACAGCCTCGGGACACCAAAACATTCAGTACTTC.